The clone carrying this T cell receptor (beta chain) was counted many times. Its antigen remains unidentified. The sample originates from a study of T cells after yellow fever vaccination. Trimming left V 3 bases short and J 4 bases short, with 13 bases between. The germline V gene has CDR1 SGHRS and CDR2 YFSETQ. The CDR3 totals 14 residues. Study results and caveats: A faster peak, day 5 versus 15, was reached by the weaker secondary response. Reappearance after the booster was seen for most primary-vaccination clones, at 95% to 97% CD4 and roughly 90% CD8. CD4 and CD8 compartments shared a small share of clonotypes.

TCRdb used MiXCR to reprocess the 5' RACE reads, holding one entry per CDR3 protein. The sample has 300,000 to 350,000 distinct CDR3 sequences, 3.5% to 4.5% seen once. Source: PBMCs, taken 5 days after the yellow fever booster vaccination. This receptor was taken from a man between 18 and 29 years old who received the YFV17D yellow fever vaccine. The V and J genes are TRBV5-1 and TRBJ1-1, with a weak D call TRBD1 (5 bases). Written as DNA, the CDR3 is TGCGCCAGCAGCTCCCGAGGGGTACCCACTGAAGCTTTCTTT. This codes for CASSSRGVPTEAFF.